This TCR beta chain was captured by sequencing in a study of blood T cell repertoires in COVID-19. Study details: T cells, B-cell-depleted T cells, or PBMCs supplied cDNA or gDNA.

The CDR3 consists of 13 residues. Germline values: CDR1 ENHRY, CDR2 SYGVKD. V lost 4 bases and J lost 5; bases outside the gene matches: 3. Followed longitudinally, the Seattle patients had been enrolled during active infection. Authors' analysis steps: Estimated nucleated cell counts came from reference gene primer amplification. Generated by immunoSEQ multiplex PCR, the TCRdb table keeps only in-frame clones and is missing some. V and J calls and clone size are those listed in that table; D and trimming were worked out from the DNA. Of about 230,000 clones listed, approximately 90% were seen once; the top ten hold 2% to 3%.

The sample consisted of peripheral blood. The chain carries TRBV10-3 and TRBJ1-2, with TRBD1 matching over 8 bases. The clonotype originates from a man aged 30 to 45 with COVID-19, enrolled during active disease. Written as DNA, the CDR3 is TGTGCCATCAGTGGACAGGGGCTTTATGGCTACACCTTC. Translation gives CAISGQGLYGYTF.